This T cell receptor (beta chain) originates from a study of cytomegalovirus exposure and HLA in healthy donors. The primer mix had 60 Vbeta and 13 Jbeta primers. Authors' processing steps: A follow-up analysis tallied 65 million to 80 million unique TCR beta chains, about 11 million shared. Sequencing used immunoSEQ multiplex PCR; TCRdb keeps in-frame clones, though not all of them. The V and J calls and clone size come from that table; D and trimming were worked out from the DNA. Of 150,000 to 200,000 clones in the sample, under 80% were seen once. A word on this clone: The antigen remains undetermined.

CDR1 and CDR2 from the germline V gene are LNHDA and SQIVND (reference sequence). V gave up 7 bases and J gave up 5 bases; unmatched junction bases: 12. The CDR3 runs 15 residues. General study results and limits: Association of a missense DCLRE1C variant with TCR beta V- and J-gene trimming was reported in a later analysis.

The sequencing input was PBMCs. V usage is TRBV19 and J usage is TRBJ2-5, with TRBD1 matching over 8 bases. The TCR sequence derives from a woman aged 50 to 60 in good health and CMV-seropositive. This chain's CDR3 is CASTSRTGLYETQYF. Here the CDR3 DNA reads TGTGCCAGTACTTCTCGGACAGGGTTGTACGAGACCCAGTACTTC.